The source of this TCR beta chain is a study of T cell changes during pregnancy in multiple sclerosis. J gave up 5 bases and V 6 bases, and 10 bases lay outside the gene matches. The CDR3 loop spans 14 amino acids. Per germline, CDR1 MNHEY and CDR2 SMNVEV (reference sequence). Measured with immunoSEQ multiplex PCR; TCRdb has only the in-frame clones, and not every one. The sample has about 41,000 clones, 90% seen once. The receptor's source is a female donor with multiple sclerosis, enrolled in a pregnancy study. This chain uses TRBV27 with TRBJ2-7, with 7 bases identical to TRBD2. The material sequenced was CD8+ T cells from peripheral blood mononuclear cells, taken in the third trimester of pregnancy. CDR3 DNA sequence: TGTGCCAGCAGAACCTGGGGAGGGAGAGACGAGCAGTACTTC. Its translation: CASRTWGGRDEQYF.